This TCR beta chain is from a study of cytomegalovirus exposure and HLA in healthy donors. Whole-study context: The Caucasian-associated ancestry cluster held around four fifths of 350 to 450 genotyped donors. Regarding the study as a whole: Looking again later, the authors saw that most CMV-associated TCR beta chains seemed HLA-restricted. In a later analysis, V- and J-gene trimming of beta chains associated with a DCLRE1C missense variant, replicated independently.

Germline values: CDR1 MGHDK, CDR2 SYGVNS. The V end lost 3 bases, the J end lost 1 base, and 7 bases lay between the germline ends. This CDR3 is built from 13 residues. Note on this clone: Its cognate antigen is unknown.

Primers for the PCR totalled 60 Vbeta and 13 Jbeta. Sequenced by immunoSEQ multiplex PCR; TCRdb stores in-frame clones only, minus some. Here the sample spans about 200,000 clones, about 78% being singletons. The source of this sequence is a woman under 40 in good health and CMV-seronegative. The V and J genes are TRBV25-1 and TRBJ2-7, with TRBD1 as a possible D gene (5 bases). Material: PBMCs. The CDR3 nucleotides are TGTGCCAGCAGTGACGACAGATCCTACGAGCAGTACTTC. This gives the protein CASSDDRSYEQYF.